This entry concerns a single TCR beta chain. Antigen unknown. Germline values: CDR1 SGHRS, CDR2 YFSETQ. Germline trimming cut 2 bases from V and 0 bases from J; bases unmatched to any gene: 5. This CDR3 has 17 residues. Healthy Caucasians provided all donations. The source of the sample is a study of identical twins. Overall study results and limits: Models underpredicted monozygotic twin sharing of out-of-frame TCR alpha.

One entry per CDR3 protein, called by TCRdb with MiXCR from the 5' RACE reads. This sample carries around 1.7 million distinct CDR3 sequences, more than 30% of them seen once, and the ten largest clones take about 0.27%. The clonotype comes from a newborn girl in good health. Sequencing input: cord blood. This chain links TRBV5-1 with TRBJ2-6; 7 nucleotides agree with TRBD2. The CDR3 DNA reads TGCGCCAGCAGCTTAGAAGCGGGAAGCTCTGGGGCCAACGTCCTGACTTTC. Amino acid sequence: CASSLEAGSSGANVLTF.